The present TCR beta chain was sequenced within a study of T cell responses to AZD1222 COVID-19 vaccine. Study results and limitations: Spike-specific TCR breadth and depth rose after two AZD1222 doses. Repertoire collection took place solely once the T cell response had peaked. Donors in the cohort were predominantly white British and more often female, and clonal diversity was possibly underestimated. CD4 TCRs covered the whole spike, strongest at regions 160-218 and 743-854.

In regard to this clone: Its antigen is unknown.

The germline V gene has CDR1 LGHNT and CDR2 FRNRAP. CDR3 length: 13 residues. V gave up 1 base and J gave up 8 bases, with 11 bases separating them. Some clones are missing from TCRdb's copy, which holds only in-frame ones; the method was immunoSEQ multiplex PCR. Found here are 120,000 or so clones, 90% of them singletons; the top ten hold roughly 7.8%. This TCR derives from an adult in good health. The V call is TRBV12-5, the J call TRBJ1-2, with no clear D. The source material was peripheral blood, sampled on day 0 of AZD1222 vaccination. The CDR3 sequence is CASGLAGLIGYTF. CDR3 bases: TGTGCTAGTGGTTTGGCAGGTCTTATCGGCTACACCTTC.